Presented here are 32 T cell receptor beta chains from one specimen sequenced in a study of blood T cells in healthy people across ages. Primed by a sample-barcoded 5' primer and a J-beta primer mix, a second PCR proceeded for 7 to 11 cycles. One entry per CDR3 protein, called by TCRdb with MiXCR from the 5' RACE reads. This sample has approximately 1.5 million distinct CDR3 sequences; approximately 43% occur once, and the top ten carry more than 4%. The material sequenced was blood. The source of these receptors is a woman between 18 and 29 years old in good health.

This clonotype showed up just a few times. The chain employs TRBV7-6 and TRBJ2-7, with no clear D. V lost 1 base, J lost 1 base, and 8 bases lay in between. Germline V gene sequence: CDR1 SGHVS, CDR2 FNYEAQ. The CDR3 is 14 amino acids. The CDR3 loop reads CASSLDDNSYEQYF. CDR3 nucleotide sequence: TGTGCCAGCAGCTTAGACGACAATTCCTACGAGCAGTACTTC.

This clonotype was counted at least ten times. This rearrangement joins TRBV6-6 to TRBJ2-5; D call uncertain. Trimming shortened V by 8 bases and J by 2 bases, and 6 bases separated the two germline ends. The germline V gene encodes CDR1 MNHNY and CDR2 SVGAGI (reference sequence). The CDR3 sequence is 11 residues long. CDR3 DNA sequence: TGTGCCAGCGGAACGCAAGAGACCCAGTACTTC. Its protein is CASGTQETQYF.

The chain couples TRBV6-5 to TRBJ2-3, with 14 positions matching TRBD2. The germline CDR1 and CDR2 sequences are MNHEY and SVGAGI. The CDR3 runs to 18 residues. Trimming at V came to 2 bases and at J to 2 bases, leaving 6 bases not matched to a gene. The CDR3 bases are TGTGCCAGCAGTTACGGGACTAGCGGGAGCCAGATCACAGATACGCAGTATTTT. Protein: CASSYGTSGSQITDTQYF.

The chain is built from TRBV4-3 and TRBJ1-1, with D hard to call. The V gene lost 1 base and the J gene lost 0 bases, with 12 bases spanning the gap. The CDR3 spans 16 residues. The germline V gene has CDR1 LGHNA and CDR2 YSLEER. The CDR3 DNA is TGCGCCAGCAGCCAAGGGACTCAACGCTTGAACACTGAAGCTTTCTTT. Protein product: CASSQGTQRLNTEAFF.

As DNA, the CDR3 is TGTGCCAGCAGTCCACGAACCCTAGGGTATGAGCAGTACTTC. Residues: CASSPRTLGYEQYF. J is TRBJ2-7 and V is TRBV7-8; no firm D call. The V and J ends lost 6 bases and 7 bases respectively, with 19 bases between them. Germline V gene lookup returns CDR1 SGHVS and CDR2 FQNEAQ. CDR3 size: 14 residues. The whole variable domain, remainder taken from reference TRBV7-8 and TRBJ2-7, is GAGVSQSPRYKVAKRGQDVALRCDPISGHVSLFWYQQALGQGPEFLTYFQNEAQLDKSGLPSDRFFAERPEGSVSTLKIQRTQQEDSAVYLCASSPRTLGYEQYFGPGTRLTVT.

V usage is TRBV3-1 and J usage is TRBJ1-5; possible D gene TRBD1, 6 bases. The CDR3 has 17 amino acids. Trimming shortened V by 1 base and J by 0 bases, and 13 bases separated the two germline ends. Germline loops: CDR1 LGHDT, CDR2 YNNKEL (reference sequence). DNA of the CDR3: TGTGCCAGCAGCCAAGGGGGGCAAGGGTATAGCAATCAGCCCCAGCATTTT. Translating it yields CASSQGGQGYSNQPQHF.

This rearrangement joins TRBV27 to TRBJ1-2, with 8 bases fitting TRBD1. The CDR3 totals 16 residues. Per the germline V gene, CDR1 is MNHEY and CDR2 is SMNVEV (reference sequence). V lost 7 bases and J lost 5; bases outside the gene matches: 15. CDR3 sequence: CASKARTGSSGYGYTF. The DNA of the CDR3 is TGTGCCAGCAAGGCAAGGACAGGGAGTTCCGGGTATGGCTACACCTTC.

V usage is TRBV7-8 and J usage is TRBJ2-1; 8 bases agree with TRBD2. From germline, CDR1 is SGHVS and CDR2 FQNEAQ. The CDR3 runs to 15 residues. J lost 2 bases, V lost 5 bases, and 5 bases had no gene match. The CDR3 nucleotides read TGTGCCAGCAGCCCTCAGCGGGAGACCTACAATGAGCAGTTCTTC. This encodes CASSPQRETYNEQFF.

With respect to this clonotype: Sequence at one end of the junction differs from germline and may be a read error. This chain connects TRBV6-1 to TRBJ2-3; no clear D gene. The germline CDR1 and CDR2 sequences are MNHNS and SASEGT. The CDR3 spans 15 residues. The CDR3: CASSEYSASVDTRYF. For the CDR3, the DNA is TGTGCCAGCAGTGAATATTCAGCGTCCGTGGATACGCGGTATTTT.

V and J are TRBV6-2 or TRBV6-3 and TRBJ1-2; a possible D gene is TRBD1 (6 bases). Per the germline V gene, CDR1 is MNHEY and CDR2 is SVGEGT. This CDR3 spans 14 amino acids. The V end lost 1 base, the J end lost 4 bases, and 10 bases lay between the germline ends. CDR3 loop: CASSYFGQLYGYTF. Written as DNA, the CDR3 is TGTGCCAGCAGTTACTTTGGACAGCTCTATGGCTACACCTTC.

Only a few counts were recorded for this clonotype. The V and J genes are TRBV12-3 or TRBV12-4 and TRBJ1-1, with 7 bases matching TRBD1. This CDR3 comprises 15 residues. Germline trimming cut 5 bases from V and 4 bases from J; bases unmatched to any gene: 10. The CDR3 loop is CASSPRTGGITEAFF. For the CDR3, the DNA is TGTGCCAGCAGTCCAAGGACAGGAGGGATCACTGAAGCTTTCTTT.

In this sample, this clonotype turned up many times. V usage is TRBV6-2 or TRBV6-3 and J usage is TRBJ2-3; 10 bases are shared with TRBD2. The ends lost 2 bases at V and 4 bases at J; junction bases unmatched: 0. The CDR3 covers 14 residues. Per the germline V gene, CDR1 is MNHEY and CDR2 is SVGEGT. This CDR3 reads CASSYGTSADTQYF. CDR3 DNA: TGTGCCAGCAGTTACGGGACTAGCGCAGATACGCAGTATTTT.

This chain joins TRBV4-1 and TRBJ2-1, with a possible D match to TRBD2 (6 bases). With the DNA end fitting TRBJ2-7 better, the J assignment may be wrong. CDR1 MGHRA and CDR2 YSYEKL come from the germline V gene. The CDR3 is 16 amino acids. This CDR3 is CASSQILASSYNEQYF. The CDR3 DNA follows: TGCGCCAGCAGCCAGATACTAGCTAGCTCCTACAATGAGCAGTACTTC.

This clonotype showed up just a few times. The genes are TRBV20-1 and TRBJ1-5; D gene uncertain. Germline CDR1 reads DFQATT; CDR2 reads SNEGSKA (reference sequence). This CDR3 region has 15 residues. Trimming cost V 1 base and J 0 bases, with 10 bases left between them. CDR3 residues: CSARGAAYSNQPQHF. The CDR3 DNA reads TGCAGTGCTAGAGGCGCAGCTTATAGCAATCAGCCCCAGCATTTT.

The gene calls are TRBV7-2 and TRBJ1-4; tentative D call: TRBD1 (6 bases). The CDR3 totals 17 residues. CDR1 is SGHTA and CDR2 is FQGNSA in the germline V gene. The V end lost 5 bases, the J end lost 0 bases, and 16 bases lay between the germline ends. The CDR3 DNA reads as TGTGCCAGCAGCCGACAGGCGGCAGCTGCAACTAATGAAAAACTGTTTTTT. Encoded protein: CASSRQAAAATNEKLFF.

This sequence joins TRBV9 and TRBJ1-1; D is unresolved. The CDR3 has 14 amino acids. Germline CDR1 reads SGDLS; CDR2 reads YYNGEE. V was trimmed by 1 base and J by 11 bases, leaving 18 bases between them. The CDR3 bases are TGTGCCAGCAGCGTACATTGGGAGGACGGTCCCGCTTTCTTT. Translating it yields CASSVHWEDGPAFF.

This clonotype has more than one count but fewer than ten. V and J are TRBV2 and TRBJ2-3; a weak D match, TRBD2 (6 bases). The V gene lost 7 bases and the J gene lost 4 bases, with 15 bases spanning the gap. This CDR3 spans 14 amino acids. Germline CDR1 reads SNHLY; CDR2 reads FYNNEI. The CDR3: CASTGTPVPDTQYF. The CDR3 region has the DNA TGTGCCAGCACGGGGACTCCGGTCCCAGATACGCAGTATTTT.

This clonotype has only a few counts. This chain connects TRBV6-2 or TRBV6-3 to TRBJ2-7; D could derive from TRBD1 or TRBD2 (5 bases each). The end of the DNA aligns better with TRBJ2-5, so the J call may be wrong. CDR3 size: 14 residues. Looked up from germline, CDR1 is MNHEY and CDR2 is SVGEGT. The CDR3 sequence is CASSYPFRDGTQYF. The DNA of the CDR3 is TGTGCCAGCAGTTACCCTTTTAGGGACGGGACCCAGTACTTC.

CDR3 in DNA: TGTGCCAGCAGGGACTATAGCGGATACACCGGGGAGCTGTTTTTT. The encoded protein is CASRDYSGYTGELFF. V usage is TRBV6-5 and J usage is TRBJ2-2, with D possibly being TRBD2 (6 bases). V was trimmed by 6 bases and J by 3 bases, leaving 14 bases between them. CDR1 MNHEY and CDR2 SVGAGI come from the germline V gene. This CDR3 has 15 amino acids.

There are a few counts of this clonotype. The V call is TRBV5-1, the J call TRBJ2-1; tentatively, D is TRBD1 (6 bases). Gene TRBJ2-7 matches the end of the DNA better, so the J call may be wrong. Germline V gene sequence: CDR1 SGHRS, CDR2 YFSETQ. This CDR3 has 17 residues. The CDR3 DNA sequence: TGCGCCAGCAGCTTGAGGTGGGGGCAGAGCTCCTACAATGAGCAGTACTTC. Protein product: CASSLRWGQSSYNEQYF.

V is TRBV4-1 and J is TRBJ2-7; TRBD2 aligns across 11 bases. Per the germline V gene, CDR1 is MGHRA and CDR2 is YSYEKL. Unmatched junction bases numbered 7, after V lost 0 bases and J lost 3 bases. The length of the CDR3 is 17 residues. For the CDR3, the DNA is TGCGCCAGCAGCCAAGATCAACTAGCGGGGGAGAACTACGAGCAGTACTTC. It is translated as CASSQDQLAGENYEQYF.

This clonotype was seen a few times. The chain links TRBV7-2 to TRBJ2-7; possibly TRBD2 for D (5 bases). The germline CDR1 and CDR2 sequences are SGHTA and FQGNSA. Trimming removed 4 bases from V and 7 bases from J, with 17 bases in between. This CDR3 has 14 amino acids. The CDR3 here is CASSSSPSGWEQYF. CDR3 nucleotide sequence: TGTGCCAGCAGCTCATCTCCGTCGGGGTGGGAGCAGTACTTC.

This chain connects TRBV12-3 or TRBV12-4 to TRBJ2-3; D ambiguous. V was pared by 0 bases and J by 4 bases, with 11 bases between. The CDR3 runs 15 residues. The CDR3 DNA reads as TGTGCCAGCAGTTTAGCTGGACCCACCCCAGATACGCAGTATTTT. This gives the protein CASSLAGPTPDTQYF.

This clonotype was seen once. The CDR3 DNA follows: TGTGCCAGCAGGTCACCGACTAGAGGCCCCTACGAGCAGTACTTC. It specifies CASRSPTRGPYEQYF. V usage is TRBV6-2 or TRBV6-3 and J usage is TRBJ2-7, with D maybe TRBD2 (6 bases). The CDR3 has 15 residues. Germline CDR1 MNHEY, CDR2 SVGEGT. The V end was cut by 6 bases, the J end by 2 bases, with 17 bases between.

The gene calls are TRBV12-3 or TRBV12-4 and TRBJ1-1, with unresolved D. The CDR3 covers 13 residues. V was pared by 4 bases and J by 1 base, with 7 bases between. The CDR3 DNA follows: TGTGCCAGCAGTTGTGGCAAGAACACTGAAGCTTTCTTT. It codes for CASSCGKNTEAFF.

This clonotype appeared a single time. J is TRBJ1-1 and V is TRBV7-2, with 7 positions matching TRBD1. Trimming removed 3 bases from V and 5 bases from J; junction bases left unmatched: 6. The CDR3 has 14 residues. Germline values: CDR1 SGHTA, CDR2 FQGNSA. CDR3 residues: CASSFAGGATEAFF. The CDR3 DNA follows: TGTGCCAGCAGCTTCGCAGGGGGTGCAACTGAAGCTTTCTTT.

V is TRBV4-3 and J is TRBJ1-5; no definite D call. Trimming cost V 0 bases and J 5 bases, with 11 bases left between them. This CDR3 spans 15 amino acids. CDR1 and CDR2 (germline): LGHNA, YSLEER. Here the CDR3 reads CASSQDAVPDQPQHF. In DNA, the CDR3 is TGCGCCAGCAGCCAAGATGCGGTGCCAGATCAGCCCCAGCATTTT.

The CDR3 DNA reads as TGCAGTGCTAGAGATGGTGCAACGCGGCTGTTTTTT. This gives the protein CSARDGATRLFF. The J gene is TRBJ2-2, the V gene TRBV20-1; D call uncertain. The CDR3 sequence is 12 residues long. The V end lost 0 bases, the J end lost 13 bases, and 12 bases lay between the germline ends. Germline CDR1 reads DFQATT; CDR2 reads SNEGSKA (reference sequence).

This clonotype turned up a few times. The V gene is TRBV4-3, the J gene TRBJ2-4; 8 bases match TRBD1. Judging by the DNA end, TRBJ2-7 fits better; the J call may be wrong. This CDR3 has 17 amino acids. The germline CDR1 and CDR2 sequences are LGHNA and YSLEER. The CDR3 coding sequence is TGCGCCAGCAGCCAAGATCTGTGGCAGGGGGCGCCGGGCGAGCAGTACTTC. It codes for CASSQDLWQGAPGEQYF.

This clonotype has a handful of counts. The rearrangement uses TRBV28 and TRBJ2-7; TRBD2 matches at 12 bases. The CDR3 totals 15 residues. Germline loops: CDR1 MDHEN, CDR2 SYDVKM. With V trimmed by 9 bases and J by 4 bases, 10 bases remained unmatched. The CDR3 bases are TGTGCCAGTAACTCTGGACTAGCGGGAACTTACGAGCAGTACTTC. It is translated as CASNSGLAGTYEQYF. Full variable domain (remainder filled in from reference TRBV28 and TRBJ2-7): DVKVTQSSRYLVKRTGEKVFLECVQDMDHENMFWYRQDPGLGLRLIYFSYDVKMKEKGDIPEGYSVSREKKERFSLILESASTNQTSMYLCASNSGLAGTYEQYFGPGTRLTVT.

The genes are TRBV4-3 and TRBJ2-1; 9 bases are a match to TRBD2. V lost 4 bases to trimming and J lost 4 bases; unmatched junction nucleotides: 11. This CDR3 contains 17 residues. Looked up from germline, CDR1 is LGHNA and CDR2 is YSLEER. In DNA form, the CDR3 reads TGCGCCAGCAGCCCCGGCGATAGCGGGAGCTTGTACAATGAGCAGTTCTTC. Its protein is CASSPGDSGSLYNEQFF.

Many counts were recorded for this clonotype. As DNA, the CDR3 is TGCAGTGCTAGACCCACCGCACGGGAGTCGGTGGAGACCCAGTACTTC. Protein product: CSARPTARESVETQYF. V and J are TRBV20-1 and TRBJ2-5, with D tentatively TRBD2 (6 bases). The CDR3 sequence is 16 residues long. From germline, CDR1 is DFQATT and CDR2 SNEGSKA (reference sequence). V was cut by 2 bases and J by 5 bases, with 21 bases left in between.